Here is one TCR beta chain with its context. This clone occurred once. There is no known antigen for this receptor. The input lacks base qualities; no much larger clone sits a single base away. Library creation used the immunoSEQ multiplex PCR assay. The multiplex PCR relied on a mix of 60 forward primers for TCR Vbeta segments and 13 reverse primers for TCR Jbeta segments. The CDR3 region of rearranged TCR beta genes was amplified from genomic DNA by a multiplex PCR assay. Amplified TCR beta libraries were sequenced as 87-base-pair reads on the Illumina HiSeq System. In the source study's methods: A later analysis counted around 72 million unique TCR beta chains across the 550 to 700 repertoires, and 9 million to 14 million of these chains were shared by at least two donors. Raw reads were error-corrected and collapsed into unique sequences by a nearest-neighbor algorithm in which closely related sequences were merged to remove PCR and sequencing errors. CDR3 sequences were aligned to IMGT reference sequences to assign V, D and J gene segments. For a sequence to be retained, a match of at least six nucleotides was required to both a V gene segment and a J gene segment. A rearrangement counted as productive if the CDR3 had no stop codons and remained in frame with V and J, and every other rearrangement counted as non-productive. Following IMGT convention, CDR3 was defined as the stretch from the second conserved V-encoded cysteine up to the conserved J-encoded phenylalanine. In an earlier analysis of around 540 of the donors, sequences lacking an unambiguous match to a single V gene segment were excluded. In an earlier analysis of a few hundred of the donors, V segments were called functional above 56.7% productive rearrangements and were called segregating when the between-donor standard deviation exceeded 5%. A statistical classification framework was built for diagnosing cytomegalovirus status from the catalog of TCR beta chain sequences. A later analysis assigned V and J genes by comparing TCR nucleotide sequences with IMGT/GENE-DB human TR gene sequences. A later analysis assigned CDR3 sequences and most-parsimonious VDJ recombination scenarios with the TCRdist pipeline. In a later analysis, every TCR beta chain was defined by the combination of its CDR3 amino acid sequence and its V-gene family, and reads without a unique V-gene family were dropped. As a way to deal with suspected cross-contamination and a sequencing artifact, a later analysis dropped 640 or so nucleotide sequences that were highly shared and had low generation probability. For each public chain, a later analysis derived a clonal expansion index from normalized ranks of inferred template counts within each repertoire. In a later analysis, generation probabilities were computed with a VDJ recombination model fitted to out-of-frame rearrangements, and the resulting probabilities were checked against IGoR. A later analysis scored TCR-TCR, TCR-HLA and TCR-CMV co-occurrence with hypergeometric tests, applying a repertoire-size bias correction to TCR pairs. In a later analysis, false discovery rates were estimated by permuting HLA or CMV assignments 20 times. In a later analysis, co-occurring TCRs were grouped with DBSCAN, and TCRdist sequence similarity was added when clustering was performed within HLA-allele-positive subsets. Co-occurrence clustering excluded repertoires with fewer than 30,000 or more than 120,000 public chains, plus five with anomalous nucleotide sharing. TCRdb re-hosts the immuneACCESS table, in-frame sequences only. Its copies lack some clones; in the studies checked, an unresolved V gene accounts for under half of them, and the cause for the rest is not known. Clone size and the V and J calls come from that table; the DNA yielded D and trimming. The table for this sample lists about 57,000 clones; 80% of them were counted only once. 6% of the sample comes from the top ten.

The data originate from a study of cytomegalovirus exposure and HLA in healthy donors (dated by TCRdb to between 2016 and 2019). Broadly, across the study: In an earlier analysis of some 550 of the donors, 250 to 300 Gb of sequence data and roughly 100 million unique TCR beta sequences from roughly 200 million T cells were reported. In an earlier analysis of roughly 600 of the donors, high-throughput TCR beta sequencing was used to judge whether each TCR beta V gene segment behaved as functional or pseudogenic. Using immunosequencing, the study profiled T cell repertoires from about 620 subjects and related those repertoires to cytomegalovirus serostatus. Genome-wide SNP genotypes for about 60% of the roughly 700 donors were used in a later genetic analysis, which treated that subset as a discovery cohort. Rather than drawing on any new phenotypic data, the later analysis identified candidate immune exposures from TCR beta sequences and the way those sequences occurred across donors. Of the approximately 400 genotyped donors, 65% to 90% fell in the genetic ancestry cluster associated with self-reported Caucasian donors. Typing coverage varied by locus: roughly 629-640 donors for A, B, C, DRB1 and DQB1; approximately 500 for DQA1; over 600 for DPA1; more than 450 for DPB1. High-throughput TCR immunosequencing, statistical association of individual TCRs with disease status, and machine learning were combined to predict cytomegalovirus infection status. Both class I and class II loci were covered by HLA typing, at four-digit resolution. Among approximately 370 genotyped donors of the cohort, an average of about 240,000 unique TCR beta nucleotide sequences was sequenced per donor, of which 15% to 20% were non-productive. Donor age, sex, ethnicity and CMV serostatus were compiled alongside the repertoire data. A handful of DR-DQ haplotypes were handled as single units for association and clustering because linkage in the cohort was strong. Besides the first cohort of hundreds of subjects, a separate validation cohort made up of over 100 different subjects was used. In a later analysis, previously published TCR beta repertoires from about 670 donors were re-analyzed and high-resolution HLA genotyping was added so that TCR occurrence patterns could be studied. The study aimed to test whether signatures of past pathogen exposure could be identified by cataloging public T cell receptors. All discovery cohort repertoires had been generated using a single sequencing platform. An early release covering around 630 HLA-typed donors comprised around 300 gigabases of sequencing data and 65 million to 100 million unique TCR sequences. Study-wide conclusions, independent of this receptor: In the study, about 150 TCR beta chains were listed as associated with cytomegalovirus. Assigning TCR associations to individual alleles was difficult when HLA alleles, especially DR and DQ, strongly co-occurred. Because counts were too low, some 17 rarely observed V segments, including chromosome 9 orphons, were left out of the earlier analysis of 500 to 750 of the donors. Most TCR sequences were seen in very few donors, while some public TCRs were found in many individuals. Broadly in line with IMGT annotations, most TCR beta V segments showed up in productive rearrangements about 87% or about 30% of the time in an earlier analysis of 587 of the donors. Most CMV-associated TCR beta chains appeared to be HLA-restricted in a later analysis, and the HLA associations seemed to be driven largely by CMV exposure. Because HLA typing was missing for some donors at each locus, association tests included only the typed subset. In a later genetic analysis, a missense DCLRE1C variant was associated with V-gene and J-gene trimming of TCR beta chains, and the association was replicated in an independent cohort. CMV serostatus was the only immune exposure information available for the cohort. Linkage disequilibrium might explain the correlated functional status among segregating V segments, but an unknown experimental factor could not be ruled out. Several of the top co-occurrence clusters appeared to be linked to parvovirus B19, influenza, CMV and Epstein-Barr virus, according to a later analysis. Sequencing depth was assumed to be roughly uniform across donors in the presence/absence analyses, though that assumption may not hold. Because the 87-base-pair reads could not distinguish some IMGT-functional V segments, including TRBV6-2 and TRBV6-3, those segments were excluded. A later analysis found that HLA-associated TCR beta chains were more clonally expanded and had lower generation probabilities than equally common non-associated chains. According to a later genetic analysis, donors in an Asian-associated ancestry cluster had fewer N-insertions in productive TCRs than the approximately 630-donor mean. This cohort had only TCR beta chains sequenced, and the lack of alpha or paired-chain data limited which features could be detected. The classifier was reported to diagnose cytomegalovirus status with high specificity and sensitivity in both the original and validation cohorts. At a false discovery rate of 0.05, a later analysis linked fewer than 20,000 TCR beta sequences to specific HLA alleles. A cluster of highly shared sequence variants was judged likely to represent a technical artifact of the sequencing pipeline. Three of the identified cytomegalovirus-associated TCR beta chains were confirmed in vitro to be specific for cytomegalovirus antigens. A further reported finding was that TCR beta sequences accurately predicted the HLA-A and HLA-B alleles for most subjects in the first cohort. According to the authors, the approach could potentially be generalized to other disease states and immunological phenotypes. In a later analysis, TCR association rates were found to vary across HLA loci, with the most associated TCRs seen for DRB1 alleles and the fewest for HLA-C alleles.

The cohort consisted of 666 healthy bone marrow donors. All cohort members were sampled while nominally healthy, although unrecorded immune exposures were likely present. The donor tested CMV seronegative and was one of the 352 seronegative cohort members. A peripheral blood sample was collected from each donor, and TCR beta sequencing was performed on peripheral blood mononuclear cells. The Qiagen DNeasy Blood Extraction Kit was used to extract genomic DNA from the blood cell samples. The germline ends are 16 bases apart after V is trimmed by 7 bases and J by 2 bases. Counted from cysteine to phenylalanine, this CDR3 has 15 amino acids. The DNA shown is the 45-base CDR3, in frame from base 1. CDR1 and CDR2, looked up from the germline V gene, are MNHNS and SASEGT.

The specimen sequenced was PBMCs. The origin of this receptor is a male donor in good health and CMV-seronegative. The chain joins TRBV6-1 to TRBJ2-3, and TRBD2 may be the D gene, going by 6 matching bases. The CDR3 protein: CASTPEGLLTDTQYF. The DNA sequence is TGTGCCAGCACCCCCGAGGGACTCCTCACAGATACGCAGTATTTT.